These 21 T cell receptor beta chains came from one sample sequenced in a study of T cell responses to AZD1222 COVID-19 vaccine. Using immunoSEQ multiplex PCR, the repertoire was profiled, and TCRdb retains in-frame clones only, with some absent. The sample includes 90,000 to 120,000 clones, about nine tenths of them seen just once. Material: peripheral blood, obtained on day 0 of AZD1222 vaccination. The receptor source for this set is an adult in good health.

This clone has more than one count but fewer than ten. In nucleotides, the CDR3 is TGTGCCAGCAGCCCGTACAGGGGTTGGAACACTGAAGCTTTCTTT. Its translation: CASSPYRGWNTEAFF. The chain employs TRBV5-6 and TRBJ1-1; 7 bases are shared with TRBD1. The CDR3 length is 15 residues. V dropped 4 bases and J dropped 1; count of bases not matched to a gene: 7. The germline V gene encodes CDR1 SGHDT and CDR2 YYEEEE.

The rearrangement joins TRBV3-1 (or the pseudogene TRBV3-2) to TRBJ2-3; D is undetermined. The length of the CDR3 is 14 residues. V was cut by 11 bases and J by 2 bases, with 17 bases left in between. Per the germline V gene, CDR1 is LGHDT and CDR2 is YNNKEL (reference sequence). The chain's CDR3 is CALNAPENTDTQYF. The CDR3 coding sequence is TGTGCCTTAAACGCTCCTGAAAACACAGATACGCAGTATTTT.

This chain joins TRBV14 and TRBJ1-2; D is unresolved. CDR1 SGHDN and CDR2 FVKESK come from the germline V gene. This CDR3 has 12 residues. The V gene lost 3 bases and the J gene lost 2 bases, with 4 bases spanning the gap. The CDR3 nucleotides are TGTGCCAGCAGCCACTCGAACTATGGCTACACCTTC. Amino acids: CASSHSNYGYTF.

The V call is TRBV30, the J call TRBJ1-5; 10 nucleotides match TRBD1. Per germline, CDR1 GTSNPN and CDR2 SVGIG (reference sequence). V was clipped by 2 bases and J by 7 bases; unmatched bases: 5. The CDR3 loop spans 14 amino acids. Written as DNA, the CDR3 is TGTGCCTGGAGTACCGGGACAGGGGCCCAGCCCCAGCATTTT. It translates to CAWSTGTGAQPQHF.

This clone came up once. This chain links TRBV5-5 with TRBJ2-3, with D unclear. The CDR3 is 14 amino acids. The V end lost 0 bases, the J end lost 2 bases, and 7 bases lay between the germline ends. The germline CDR1 and CDR2 sequences are SGHKS and YYEKEE (reference sequence). DNA of the CDR3: TGTGCCAGCAGCTTGGACAGCCCCACAGATACGCAGTATTTT. Amino acids: CASSLDSPTDTQYF. Supplemented by reference TRBV5-5 and TRBJ2-3, the full variable domain reads DAGVTQSPTHLIKTRGQQVTLRCSPISGHKSVSWYQQVLGQGPQFIFQYYEKEERGRGNFPDRFSARQFPNYSSELNVNALLLGDSALYLCASSLDSPTDTQYFGPGTRLTVL.

V gene TRBV19 combines with J gene TRBJ2-1; D remains unclear. V was trimmed by 3 bases and J by 4 bases, leaving 10 bases between them. CDR3 length: 14 amino acids. Germline lookup yields CDR1 LNHDA and CDR2 SQIVND (reference sequence). The DNA of the CDR3 is TGTGCCAGTAGTATCGATCACAGTTACAATGAGCAGTTCTTC. It specifies CASSIDHSYNEQFF.

The rearrangement joins TRBV6-2 or TRBV6-3 to TRBJ2-1; 9 bases are a match to TRBD1. The CDR3 length is 17 residues. Trimming took 3 bases from V and 0 from J; bases not matched to a gene: 6. Germline values: CDR1 MNHEY, CDR2 SVGEGT. As DNA, the CDR3 is TGTGCCAGCAGTTATACGACAGGGGGGTTCTCCTACAATGAGCAGTTCTTC. Residues: CASSYTTGGFSYNEQFF.

The rearrangement uses TRBV11-1 and TRBJ2-6; no firm D call. The V gene's germline CDR1 is SGHAT and CDR2 FQDESV (reference sequence). Trimming pared 6 bases from V and 0 bases from J, leaving 12 bases between. The length of the CDR3 is 16 residues. The CDR3 coding sequence is TGTGCCAGCAGGGCCCCCCTCAGCTCTGGGGCCAACGTCCTGACTTTC. This sequence encodes CASRAPLSSGANVLTF.

Here the CDR3 DNA reads TGTGCCAGCAGCCCCCGTGCTAGCGGGAGCCGAGAGACCCAGTACTTC. Its translation: CASSPRASGSRETQYF. The V and J genes are TRBV7-3 and TRBJ2-5; TRBD2 agrees at 10 bases. CDR1 and CDR2 from the germline V gene are SGHTA and FQGTGA. The CDR3 covers 16 residues. V was clipped by 5 bases and J by 4 bases; unmatched bases: 10.

The chain combines TRBV7-3 with TRBJ2-1; possibly TRBD1 for D (5 bases). Trimming shortened V by 1 base and J by 5 bases, and 12 bases separated the two germline ends. Per germline, CDR1 SGHTA and CDR2 FQGTGA. The CDR3 is 15 residues long. The CDR3, as DNA: TGTGCCAGCAGCTTAATTCGGACATACGACAATGAGCAGTTCTTC. Residues: CASSLIRTYDNEQFF.

The chain links TRBV13 to TRBJ2-2; 8 bases match TRBD1. Per germline, CDR1 PRHDT and CDR2 FYEKMQ (reference sequence). With V trimmed by 4 bases and J by 0 bases, 10 bases remained unmatched. This CDR3 spans 18 amino acids. The CDR3 region is CASSSTLGQGPNTGELFF. In nucleotides, the CDR3 is TGTGCCAGCAGCTCCACCCTAGGACAGGGACCGAACACCGGGGAGCTGTTTTTT. Full variable domain (remainder filled in from reference TRBV13 and TRBJ2-2): AAGVIQSPRHLIKEKRETATLKCYPIPRHDTVYWYQQGPGQDPQFLISFYEKMQSDKGSIPDRFSAQQFSDYHSELNMSSLELGDSALYFCASSSTLGQGPNTGELFFGEGSRLTVL.

This chain connects TRBV7-2 to TRBJ2-3; D possibly corresponds to TRBD1 (6 bases). The CDR3 loop spans 16 amino acids. In germline, CDR1 is SGHTA, CDR2 FQGNSA. The germline V and J ends were trimmed by 2 bases and 4 bases, with 16 bases remaining between them. The CDR3 sequence: CASSLFWAGDADTQYF. CDR3 coding DNA: TGTGCCAGCAGCTTATTCTGGGCAGGGGACGCAGATACGCAGTATTTT.

The V and J genes are TRBV5-1 and TRBJ1-4; TRBD1 is a possible D gene (6 bases). Looked up from germline, CDR1 is SGHRS and CDR2 is YFSETQ. This CDR3 region has 15 residues. Trimming removed 4 bases from V and 4 bases from J, with 14 bases in between. The CDR3 region has the DNA TGCGCCAGCAGCATGAGCAGGGGTGGTAATGAAAAACTGTTTTTT. It codes for CASSMSRGGNEKLFF.

The chain links TRBV29-1 to TRBJ1-6; TRBD1 might be the D (6 bases). Germline values: CDR1 SQVTM, CDR2 ANQGSEA. The germline V and J ends were trimmed by 6 bases and 6 bases, with 15 bases remaining between them. The CDR3 is 14 residues long. The CDR3 DNA reads TGCAGCGTCGCGACAGGCGTTTTTAATTCACCCCTCCACTTT. Protein sequence: CSVATGVFNSPLHF. The full variable domain, rest sourced from reference TRBV29-1 and TRBJ1-6, is SAVISQKPSRDICQRGTSLTIQCQVDSQVTMMFWYRQQPGQSLTLIATANQGSEATYESGFVIDKFPISRPNLTFSTLTVSNMSPEDSSIYLCSVATGVFNSPLHFGNGTRLTVT.

The chain carries TRBV6-5 and TRBJ2-1, with 10 bases that match TRBD2. V lost 8 bases, J lost 7 bases, and 8 bases stayed unmatched. The length of the CDR3 is 14 residues. Germline assignment: CDR1 MNHEY and CDR2 SVGAGI. The CDR3 loop is CASAEPGLANEQFF. The CDR3 DNA follows: TGTGCCAGCGCCGAACCGGGACTAGCGAATGAGCAGTTCTTC.

This chain connects TRBV6-2 or TRBV6-3 to TRBJ1-2; 7 bases map to TRBD1. V dropped 5 bases and J dropped 6; count of bases not matched to a gene: 9. This CDR3 is built from 14 residues. The germline V gene has CDR1 MNHEY and CDR2 SVGEGT. The CDR3 DNA is TGTGCCAGCAGTAAACCGACAGGGAAGGATGGCTACACCTTC. This sequence encodes CASSKPTGKDGYTF.

In this sample, this clone turned up many times. The rearrangement uses TRBV4-1 and TRBJ1-2; D remains unclear. V dropped 1 base and J dropped 8 bases, with 17 bases sitting between them. CDR1 MGHRA and CDR2 YSYEKL come from the germline V gene. This CDR3 comprises 15 residues. The CDR3 nucleotides read TGCGCCAGCAGCCAAGTTCTTGGACCTGGTGGCGGCTACACCTTC. Amino acid sequence: CASSQVLGPGGGYTF.

The chain couples TRBV18 to TRBJ1-3; no clear D. Trimming removed 1 base at V and 2 bases at J, with 15 bases between. The V gene's germline CDR1 is KGHSH and CDR2 LQKENI. CDR3 length: 17 amino acids. The CDR3 spells CASSPRGSAGPGNTIYF. CDR3 nucleotides: TGTGCCAGCTCACCACGCGGTAGCGCTGGTCCTGGAAACACCATATATTTT. The full variable domain, in which reference TRBV18 and TRBJ1-3 provide the parts outside the CDR3, is NAGVMQNPRHLVRRRGQEARLRCSPMKGHSHVYWYRQLPEEGLKFMVYLQKENIIDESGMPKERFSAEFPKEGPSILRIQQVVRGDSAAYFCASSPRGSAGPGNTIYFGEGSWLTVV.

V and J are TRBV11-2 and TRBJ2-2, with a possible D match to TRBD2 (5 bases). Trimming stripped 5 bases from V and 2 bases from J, with 9 bases between. Per the germline V gene, CDR1 is SGHAT and CDR2 is FQNNGV. The CDR3 contains 14 residues. The CDR3 nucleotides are TGTGCCAGCAGCCCCGGGATTAACACCGGGGAGCTGTTTTTT. Amino acids: CASSPGINTGELFF.

The genes are TRBV3-1 (or the pseudogene TRBV3-2) and TRBJ2-7, with D perhaps matching TRBD2 (6 bases). Trimming shortened V by 6 bases and J by 3 bases, and 18 bases separated the two germline ends. The length of the CDR3 is 15 residues. Germline CDR1 and CDR2: LGHDT and YNNKEL (reference sequence). The CDR3 loop is CASRDTMGGNYEQYF. For the CDR3, the DNA is TGTGCCAGCAGAGACACGATGGGGGGAAACTACGAGCAGTACTTC.

V gene TRBV25-1 combines with J gene TRBJ2-7, with TRBD1 identical over 11 bases. This CDR3 has 15 residues. Germline CDR1 MGHDK, CDR2 SYGVNS. Germline trimming cut 3 bases from V and 7 bases from J; bases unmatched to any gene: 8. The CDR3 sequence: CASSEAGTGGREQYF. The CDR3 DNA sequence: TGTGCCAGCAGTGAGGCCGGGACAGGGGGGAGGGAGCAGTACTTC.